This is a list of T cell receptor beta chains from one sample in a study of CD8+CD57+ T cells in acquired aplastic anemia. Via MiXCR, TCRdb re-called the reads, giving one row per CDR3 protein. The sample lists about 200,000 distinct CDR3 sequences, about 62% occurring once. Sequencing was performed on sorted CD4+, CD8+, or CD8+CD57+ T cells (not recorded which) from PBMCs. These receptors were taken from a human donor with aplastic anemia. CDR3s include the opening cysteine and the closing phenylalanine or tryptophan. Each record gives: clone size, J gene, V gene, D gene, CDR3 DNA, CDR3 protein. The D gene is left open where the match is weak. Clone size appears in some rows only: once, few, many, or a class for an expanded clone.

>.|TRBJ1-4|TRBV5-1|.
TGCGCCAGCAGCTCCGGGATGGAGGAAAAACTGTTTTTT
CASSSGMEEKLFF
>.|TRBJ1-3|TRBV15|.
TGTGCCACCAGCAGTCCGGGCAGGGGAAACACCATATATTTT
CATSSPGRGNTIYF
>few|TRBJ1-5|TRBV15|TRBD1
TGTGCCACCAGCAGCTCCAGGTCGGGACAGGGCCCACAGCCCCAGCATTTT
CATSSSRSGQGPQPQHF
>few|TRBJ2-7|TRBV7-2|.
TGTGCCAGCAGCTCCGGACAGAGCCCTACCTACGAGCAGTACTTC
CASSSGQSPTYEQYF
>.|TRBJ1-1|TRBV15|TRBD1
TGTGCCACCAGCAGCAACCGGGACAGGGGGTACACTGAAGCTTTCTTT
CATSSNRDRGYTEAFF
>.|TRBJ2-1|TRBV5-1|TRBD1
TGCGCCAGCAGCACGGGACAGAGCAACAATGAGCAGTTCTTC
CASSTGQSNNEQFF
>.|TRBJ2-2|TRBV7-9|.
TGTGCCAGCAGCTTAAGGGAGGACACCGGGGAGCTGTTTTTT
CASSLREDTGELFF
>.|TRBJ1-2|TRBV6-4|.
TGTGCCAGCAGTGCCCCAGCTAACTATGGCTACACCTTC
CASSAPANYGYTF
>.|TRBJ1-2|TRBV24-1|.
TGTGCCACCAGTGATTTGGGTAACTATGGCTACACCTTC
CATSDLGNYGYTF
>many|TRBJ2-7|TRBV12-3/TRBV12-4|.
TGTGCCAGCAGTTTAGCGGAATACGAGCAGTACTTC
CASSLAEYEQYF
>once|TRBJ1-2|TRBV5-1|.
TGCGCCAGCAGCCCGGAGGGGGGCGGTGGCTACACCTTC
CASSPEGGGGYTF
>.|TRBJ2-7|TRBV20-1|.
TGCAGTGCTAGAGAAATAGTGGAATCCGAGCAGTACTTC
CSAREIVESEQYF
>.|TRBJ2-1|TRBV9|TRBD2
TGTGCCAGCAGCTCGCGGACTAGCGGTACTCACAATGAGCAGTTCTTC
CASSSRTSGTHNEQFF
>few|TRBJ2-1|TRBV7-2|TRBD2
TGTGCCAGCAGCTCAACCGGGAGGGGATACAATGAGCAGTTCTTC
CASSSTGRGYNEQFF
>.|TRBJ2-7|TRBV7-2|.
TGTGCCAGCAGCTTGTTTAGGACCTACGAGAAGTACTTC
CASSLFRTYEKYF
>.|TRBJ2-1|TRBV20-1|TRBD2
TGCAGTGCTAGAGGCCTAGCGGGGGGGCGATCTATCAATGAGCAGTTCTTC
CSARGLAGGRSINEQFF
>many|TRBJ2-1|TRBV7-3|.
TGTGCCAGCAGCCTAACAGGGAGCGAGCAGTTCTTC
CASSLTGSEQFF
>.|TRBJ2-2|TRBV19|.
TGTGCCAGTAGTATATGGGGAGGACAGGACGGGTCCGGGGAGCTGTTTTTT
CASSIWGGQDGSGELFF
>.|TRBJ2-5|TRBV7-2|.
TGTGCCAGCAGCAGGCGGGAAGAGACCCAGTACTTC
CASSRREETQYF
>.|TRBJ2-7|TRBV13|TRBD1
TGTGCCAGCAGCCGCCGCGGGACAGGGGCCTACGAGCAGTACTTC
CASSRRGTGAYEQYF
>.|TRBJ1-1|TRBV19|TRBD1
TGTGCCAGTAGTACCCCCGGACAGGGCACTGAAGCTTTCTTT
CASSTPGQGTEAFF
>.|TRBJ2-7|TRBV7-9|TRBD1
TGTGCCAGCAGCTTCGGGGGACAGGGGGAACAGCAGTACTTC
CASSFGGQGEQQYF
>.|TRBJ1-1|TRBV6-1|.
TGTGCCAGCAGTGAAACTGAAGCTTTCTTT
CASSETEAFF
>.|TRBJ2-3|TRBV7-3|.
TGTGCCAGCAGCTTAATTCCGGAATTTAGCACAGATACGCAGTATTTT
CASSLIPEFSTDTQYF
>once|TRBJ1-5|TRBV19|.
TGTGCCAGTACCCTAACCGGTTACAGCGATAGCAATCAGCCCCAGCATTTT
CASTLTGYSDSNQPQHF
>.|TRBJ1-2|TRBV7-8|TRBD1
TGTGCCAGCAGCTTAGATTGGACAGGGGCCTCTGGAAACACCTTC
CASSLDWTGASGNTF
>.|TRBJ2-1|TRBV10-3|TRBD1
TGTGCCATCAGTCCACAAGGGACAGGGAACTACAATGAGCAGTTCTTC
CAISPQGTGNYNEQFF
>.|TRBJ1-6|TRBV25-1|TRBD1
TGTGCCAGCGGGGGGACAGGGGTTTCACCCCTCCACTTT
CASGGTGVSPLHF
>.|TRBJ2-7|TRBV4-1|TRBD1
TGCGCCAGCAGCCCAGAAGGACAGGGGAGTGTTTCCTACGAGCAGTACTTC
CASSPEGQGSVSYEQYF
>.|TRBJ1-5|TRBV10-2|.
TGCGCCAGCAGTGAGTCGATAGGCAATCAGCCCCAGCATTTT
CASSESIGNQPQHF
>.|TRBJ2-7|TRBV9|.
TGTGCCAGCGCCCGGGACCCAAACTACGAGCAGTACTTC
CASARDPNYEQYF
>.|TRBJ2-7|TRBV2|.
TGTGCCAGCAATCCCGCCGGGGTCTACGAGCAGTACTTC
CASNPAGVYEQYF
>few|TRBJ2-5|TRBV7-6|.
TGTGCCAGCAGCTTTTTGGTTCGGGAGACCCAGTACTTC
CASSFLVRETQYF
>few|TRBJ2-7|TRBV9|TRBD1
TGTGCCAGCAGCGGACGGGACAGCGACTACGAGCAGTACTTC
CASSGRDSDYEQYF
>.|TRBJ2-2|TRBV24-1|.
TGTGCCACCAGTGATTTGCGCCAGGGTCCCCAGGGCTGTGCGAACACCGGGGAGCTGTTTTTT
CATSDLRQGPQGCANTGELFF
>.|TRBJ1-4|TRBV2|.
TGTGCCAGCGTCACTGCCGTTGGGGAAAAACTGTTTTTT
CASVTAVGEKLFF
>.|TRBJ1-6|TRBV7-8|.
TGTGCCAGCAGTGGGGAGGGCTATAATTCACCCCTCCACTTT
CASSGEGYNSPLHF
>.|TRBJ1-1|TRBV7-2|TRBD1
TGTGCCAGCAGCTTATGGAGGGGGCGTTTAGGTGAAGCTTTCTTT
CASSLWRGRLGEAFF
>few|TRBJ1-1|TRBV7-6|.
TGTGCCAGCAGCCGAGGGGGGCTTGAAGCTTTCTTT
CASSRGGLEAFF
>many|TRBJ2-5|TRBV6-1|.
TGTGCCAGCAGTGAACCGCGGACAGATACAATGGCAGAGACCCAGTACTTC
CASSEPRTDTMAETQYF
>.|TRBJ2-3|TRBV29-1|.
TGCAGCGTTTCGGGGGAGCTCCTAACAGATACGCAGTATTTT
CSVSGELLTDTQYF
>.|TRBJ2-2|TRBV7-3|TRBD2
TGTGCCAGCAGCCGGAACCTAGGGACTATGGGTGAGAACACCGGGGAGCTGTTTTTT
CASSRNLGTMGENTGELFF
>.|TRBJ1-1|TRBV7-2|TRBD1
TGTGCCAGCAGCCCCTCGACAGGGATGAACACTGAAGCTTTCTTT
CASSPSTGMNTEAFF
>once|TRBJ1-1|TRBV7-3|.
TGTGCCAGCGGTGTCAGGATGAACACTGAAGCTTTCTTT
CASGVRMNTEAFF
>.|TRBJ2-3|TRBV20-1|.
TGCAGTGCTAAGGAATTCGCAAGCACAGATACGCAGTATTTT
CSAKEFASTDTQYF